Listed here are 24 T cell receptor beta chains from one sample, sequenced in a study of shared clonotypes between healthy human individuals. Sequenced by immunoSEQ multiplex PCR; TCRdb stores in-frame clones only, minus some. This table has roughly 2.1 million clones, more than 85% appearing once. Naive CD8 isolation took CD45RO-negative cells positively selected for CCR7 and excluded terminally differentiated effector memory CD45RA+ cells. Sequenced: naive CD8+ T cells from PBMCs. Receptor source: a man aged 18 to 29 in good health. Some clones in this sample may be carry-over from other donors' samples.

This chain joins TRBV28 and TRBJ1-1; 10 bases line up with TRBD1. CDR3 length: 18 residues. Per germline, CDR1 MDHEN and CDR2 SYDVKM. J gave up 3 bases and V 2 bases, and 12 bases lay outside the gene matches. The DNA for the CDR3 is TGTGCCAGCAGTTTAGCCCTTGGACAGGGGGAATGGGACACTGAAGCTTTCTTT. It yields the protein CASSLALGQGEWDTEAFF.

The rearrangement uses TRBV9 and TRBJ2-2, with D possibly TRBD2 on 6 matching bases. Trimming cost V 3 bases and J 0 bases, with 12 bases left between them. The CDR3 sequence is 16 residues long. CDR1 SGDLS and CDR2 YYNGEE come from the germline V gene. The CDR3 here is CASSATGTPNTGELFF. The CDR3 bases are TGTGCCAGCAGCGCGACCGGGACTCCGAACACCGGGGAGCTGTTTTTT.

The chain carries TRBV29-1 and TRBJ2-7, with a possible D match to TRBD1 (6 bases). The ends were cut back, 7 bases at V and 0 bases at J, with 16 bases in the middle. This CDR3 spans 14 amino acids. Germline V gene lookup returns CDR1 SQVTM and CDR2 ANQGSEA. The CDR3: CSASGQTSSYEQYF. CDR3 nucleotides: TGCAGCGCCTCCGGACAGACCTCCTCCTACGAGCAGTACTTC.

The CDR3 DNA reads as TGTGCCAGCAGCTTAGCGGGAGGAGAAGACACGCAGTATTTT. Translation gives CASSLAGGEDTQYF. The chain joins TRBV7-3 to TRBJ2-3; 8 nucleotides agree with TRBD2. The CDR3 has 14 amino acids. V shed 2 bases, J shed 9 bases, and the junction held 7 bases outside the gene matches. Germline V gives CDR1 SGHTA, CDR2 FQGTGA. The whole variable domain, filled in from reference TRBV7-3 and TRBJ2-3, reads GAGVSQTPSNKVTEKGKYVELRCDPISGHTALYWYRQSLGQGPEFLIYFQGTGAADDSGLPNDRFFAVRPEGSVSTLKIQRTERGDSAVYLCASSLAGGEDTQYFGPGTRLTVL.

This clone was counted a single time. The chain is built from TRBV6-1 and TRBJ2-4, with D unresolved. The V end was cut by 5 bases, the J end by 7 bases, with 6 bases between. The CDR3 sequence is 11 residues long. CDR1 MNHNS and CDR2 SASEGT come from the germline V gene. The CDR3 here is CASSPKNIQYF. The CDR3 DNA is TGTGCCAGCAGTCCAAAGAACATTCAGTACTTC.

The gene calls are TRBV30 and TRBJ2-7; D uncertain. The germline V gene encodes CDR1 GTSNPN and CDR2 SVGIG (reference sequence). Trimming took 4 bases from V and 0 from J, leaving 10 bases between them. The CDR3 length is 13 residues. In nucleotides, the CDR3 is TGTGCCTGGACCCCCCAGAGCTCCTACGAGCAGTACTTC. It translates to CAWTPQSSYEQYF. Full variable domain (missing parts from reference TRBV30 and TRBJ2-7): SQTIHQWPATLVQPVGSPLSLECTVEGTSNPNLYWYRQAAGRGLQLLFYSVGIGQISSEVPQNLSASRPQDRQFILSSKKLLLSDSGFYLCAWTPQSSYEQYFGPGTRLTVT.

The V call is TRBV15, the J call TRBJ2-1, with unresolved D. Germline assignment: CDR1 LNHNV and CDR2 YYDKDF (reference sequence). The CDR3 has 14 amino acids. V was cut by 6 bases and J by 9 bases, with 18 bases left in between. The CDR3 DNA reads TGTGCCACCAGTCGATCGACGCTGCGTGTTGAGCAGTTCTTC. Residues: CATSRSTLRVEQFF.

The chain employs TRBV5-4 and TRBJ2-5, with TRBD1 identical over 11 bases. V dropped 0 bases and J dropped 1; count of bases not matched to a gene: 8. The CDR3 runs to 18 residues. Germline V lookup: CDR1 SGHNT, CDR2 YYREEE (reference sequence). The CDR3 DNA reads as TGTGCCAGCAGCTTGGGGGACAGGGGGGGAATGGTCCAAGAGACCCAGTACTTC. Encoded protein: CASSLGDRGGMVQETQYF.

This chain links TRBV28 with TRBJ2-3; no definite D call. Germline V CDR1 and CDR2: MDHEN, SYDVKM. Trimming pared 3 bases from V and 6 bases from J, leaving 13 bases between. This CDR3 has 14 residues. CDR3 in DNA: TGTGCCAGCAGTTTTTCCGCAGAGGAGGATACGCAGTATTTT. This gives the protein CASSFSAEEDTQYF. Based on the CDR3 plus reference TRBV28 and TRBJ2-3, the full variable domain is DVKVTQSSRYLVKRTGEKVFLECVQDMDHENMFWYRQDPGLGLRLIYFSYDVKMKEKGDIPEGYSVSREKKERFSLILESASTNQTSMYLCASSFSAEEDTQYFGPGTRLTVL.

This chain connects TRBV16 to TRBJ1-1, with D unclear. V lost 0 bases, J lost 1 base, and 6 bases lay in between. In germline, CDR1 is KGHSY, CDR2 FQNENV. The CDR3 consists of 14 residues. CDR3 sequence reads: CASSQSTGNTEAFF. As DNA, the CDR3 is TGTGCCAGCAGCCAATCAACCGGGAACACTGAAGCTTTCTTT. Full variable domain (outside the CDR3, taken from reference TRBV16 and TRBJ1-1): GEEVAQTPKHLVRGEGQKAKLYCAPIKGHSYVFWYQQVLKNEFKFLISFQNENVFDETGMPKERFSAKCLPNSPCSLEIQATKLEDSAVYFCASSQSTGNTEAFFGQGTRLTVV.

The chain couples TRBV5-1 to TRBJ2-7; 8 nucleotides align to TRBD1. The CDR3 length is 15 residues. V was pared by 6 bases and J by 2 bases, with 10 bases of the junction left unmatched. Germline CDR1 reads SGHRS; CDR2 reads YFSETQ. The CDR3, as DNA: TGCGCCAGCACCCAGACGCGGACAGGGACCTACGAGCAGTACTTC. This sequence encodes CASTQTRTGTYEQYF.

This clone was seen only once. J is TRBJ2-7 and V is TRBV28; 12 bases are a match to TRBD2. Germline trimming cut 5 bases from V and 6 bases from J; bases unmatched to any gene: 17. The CDR3 has 18 residues. From germline, CDR1 is MDHEN and CDR2 SYDVKM. Here the CDR3 DNA reads TGTGCCAGCAGTCTCACCCCGACTAGCGGGAGATGGAGTAGCGAGCAGTACTTC. Its protein product is CASSLTPTSGRWSSEQYF.

The chain combines TRBV4-1 with TRBJ2-7, with D perhaps matching TRBD2 (6 bases). This CDR3 contains 14 residues. The germline gives CDR1 MGHRA, CDR2 YSYEKL. V shed 4 bases and J shed 7 bases, with 17 bases lying between them. The CDR3 is CASSLGTDPSEQYF. CDR3 DNA sequence: TGCGCCAGCAGCCTCGGGACTGATCCTAGTGAGCAGTACTTC.

The chain uses TRBV27 and TRBJ2-7; D call uncertain. The germline gives CDR1 MNHEY, CDR2 SMNVEV (reference sequence). The V gene lost 7 bases and the J gene lost 0 bases, with 10 bases spanning the gap. The CDR3 loop spans 13 amino acids. The CDR3 DNA follows: TGTGCCAGCAAGGAACTGAGCTCCTACGAGCAGTACTTC. Amino acids: CASKELSSYEQYF.

V and J are TRBV27 and TRBJ1-2; 9 positions match TRBD1. The V gene's germline CDR1 is MNHEY and CDR2 SMNVEV (reference sequence). Trimming at V came to 5 bases and at J to 4 bases, leaving 8 bases not matched to a gene. This CDR3 has 15 amino acids. This CDR3 reads CASSIDRGAVYGYTF. Written as DNA, the CDR3 is TGTGCCAGCAGTATCGACAGGGGGGCTGTCTATGGCTACACCTTC.

A single count supports this clone. The CDR3 bases are TGTGCCAGTAGTATCGGTTGGCCCTACGAGCAGTACTTC. Residues: CASSIGWPYEQYF. This chain joins TRBV19 and TRBJ2-7; D gene ambiguous. The V end was cut by 3 bases, the J end by 2 bases, with 8 bases between. The CDR3 length is 13 residues. Germline CDR1 and CDR2: LNHDA and SQIVND (reference sequence).

The V gene is TRBV28, the J gene TRBJ2-5; 10 positions agree with TRBD2. Germline trimming cut 6 bases from V and 5 bases from J; bases unmatched to any gene: 18. The CDR3 is made up of 18 amino acids. CDR1 is MDHEN and CDR2 is SYDVKM in the germline V gene. The CDR3 loop is CASSSPGIAGGWWETQYF. DNA for the CDR3: TGTGCCAGCAGCTCCCCTGGAATAGCGGGAGGATGGTGGGAGACCCAGTACTTC.

The chain is built from TRBV6-4 and TRBJ2-1, with 12 bases lining up with TRBD2. The CDR3 is 15 residues long. The V and J ends lost 6 bases and 6 bases, in that order; junction bases with no gene match: 6. Germline CDR1 is MRHNA and CDR2 is SNTAGT. This CDR3 reads CASRILAGGSNEQFF. In nucleotides, the CDR3 is TGTGCCAGCAGAATCCTAGCGGGAGGGTCCAATGAGCAGTTCTTC.

This clone was observed a single time. The rearrangement links TRBV28 to TRBJ1-2; 10 bases are shared with TRBD1. The CDR3 extends over 16 amino acids. The germline CDR1 and CDR2 sequences are MDHEN and SYDVKM. V was pared by 5 bases and J by 7 bases, with 13 bases of the junction left unmatched. The CDR3 DNA reads TGTGCCAGCAGTCCCGTTCGCCCGGGACAGGGGTCTGGCTACACCTTC. This encodes CASSPVRPGQGSGYTF.

For this clone: The same CDR3 is also encoded by other DNA sequences in this sample. V is TRBV28 and J is TRBJ1-2, with a weak D call TRBD1 (5 bases). This CDR3 comprises 14 residues. Trimming removed 1 base at V and 2 bases at J, with 8 bases between. The V gene's germline CDR1 is MDHEN and CDR2 SYDVKM. CDR3 protein: CASSLSAGNYGYTF. DNA for the CDR3: TGTGCCAGCAGTTTATCGGCAGGGAACTATGGCTACACCTTC.

This clone was observed once. A much more abundant neighbour one base away suggests this may be a read error. The same CDR3 also results from other DNA sequences found in this sample. The V gene is TRBV5-6, the J gene TRBJ1-1; D is uncertain. The CDR3 length is 12 residues. The germline V gene encodes CDR1 SGHDT and CDR2 YYEEEE. CDR3 amino acids: CASSLANTEAFF. CDR3 nucleotides: TGTGCCAGCAGTTTGGCGAACACTGAAGCTTTCTTT.

About this clone itself: Other nucleotide sequences in the sample specify the same CDR3. J is TRBJ1-1 and V is TRBV7-9; 9 bases fit TRBD1. Trimming took 5 bases from V and 4 from J; bases not matched to a gene: 2. The CDR3 spans 13 residues. Germline loops: CDR1 SEHNR, CDR2 FQNEAQ (reference sequence). The CDR3 nucleotides are TGTGCCAGCAGCCCGGGACAGGGCACTGAAGCTTTCTTT. Amino acids: CASSPGQGTEAFF.

The chain is built from TRBV5-1 and TRBJ2-7; D tentatively reads TRBD1 or TRBD2 (6 bases each). This CDR3 region has 16 residues. Germline loops: CDR1 SGHRS, CDR2 YFSETQ. Trimming took off 0 bases at V and 5 bases at J, with 18 bases between the two ends. The CDR3 bases are TGCGCCAGCAGCTTGGTACATCGGCAGGGGACTCACGAGCAGTACTTC. Protein product: CASSLVHRQGTHEQYF.

The V and J genes are TRBV5-1 and TRBJ2-7, with D perhaps given as TRBD1 or TRBD2 (5 bases each). The CDR3 extends over 15 amino acids. CDR1 and CDR2 from the germline V gene are SGHRS and YFSETQ. V was cut by 0 bases and J by 2 bases, with 12 bases left in between. CDR3 region: CASSLDYGTAYEQYF. The CDR3 nucleotides read TGCGCCAGCAGCTTGGATTACGGGACGGCCTACGAGCAGTACTTC.